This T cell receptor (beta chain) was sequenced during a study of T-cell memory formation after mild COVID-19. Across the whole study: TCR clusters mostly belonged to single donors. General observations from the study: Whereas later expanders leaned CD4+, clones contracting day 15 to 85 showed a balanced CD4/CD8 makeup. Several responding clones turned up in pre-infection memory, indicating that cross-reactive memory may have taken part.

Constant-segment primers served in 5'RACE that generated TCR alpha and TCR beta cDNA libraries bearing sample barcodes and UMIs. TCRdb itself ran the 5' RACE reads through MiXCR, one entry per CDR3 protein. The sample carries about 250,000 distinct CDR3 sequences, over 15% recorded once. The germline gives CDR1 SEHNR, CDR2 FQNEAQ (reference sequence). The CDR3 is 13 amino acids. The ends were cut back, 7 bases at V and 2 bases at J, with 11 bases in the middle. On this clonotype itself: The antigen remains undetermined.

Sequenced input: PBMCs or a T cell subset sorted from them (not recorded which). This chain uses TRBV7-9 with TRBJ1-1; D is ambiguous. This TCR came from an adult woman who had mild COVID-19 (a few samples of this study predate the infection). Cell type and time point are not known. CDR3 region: CASNLGPNTEAFF. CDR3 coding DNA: TGTGCCAGCAACCTAGGGCCCAACACTGAAGCTTTCTTT.